The 31 T cell receptor beta chains listed next were all sequenced from one sample in a study of PD-L1 blockade in urothelial cancer. Measured with immunoSEQ multiplex PCR; TCRdb has only the in-frame clones, and not every one. This table holds 90,000 to 120,000 clones, approximately 91% found once. Source: PBMCs, taken around atezolizumab (anti-PD-L1) treatment. The receptors shown here come from an elderly woman with urothelial cancer.

Only one count was recorded for this clone. The chain links TRBV7-6 to TRBJ2-5; no reliable D call. The CDR3 is made up of 14 amino acids. Trimming took off 4 bases at V and 1 base at J, with 10 bases between the two ends. CDR1 is SGHVS and CDR2 is FNYEAQ in the germline V gene. CDR3 nucleotide sequence: TGTGCCAGCAGCTCCAACTCGGTCCAAGAGACCCAGTACTTC. Its protein is CASSSNSVQETQYF.

J is TRBJ2-3 and V is TRBV7-2, with TRBD1 matching 7 bases. CDR1 is SGHTA and CDR2 is FQGNSA in the germline V gene. The junction had 7 bases not matched to a gene; V was cut back by 5 bases and J by 2 bases. The CDR3 has 15 residues. CDR3 in amino acids: CASSARQGPTDTQYF. As DNA, the CDR3 is TGTGCCAGCAGCGCCAGACAGGGACCCACAGATACGCAGTATTTT.

The gene calls are TRBV7-9 and TRBJ2-3, with 7 bases identical to TRBD1. CDR3 length: 16 amino acids. The V gene's germline CDR1 is SEHNR and CDR2 FQNEAQ (reference sequence). The trim removed 0 bases at V and 4 bases at J, leaving 7 bases unmatched. The CDR3 coding sequence is TGTGCCAGCAGCTTAGCGGGCAGGGGGTCGGCAGATACGCAGTATTTT. Translating it yields CASSLAGRGSADTQYF.

This sequence joins TRBV28 and TRBJ1-2; 7 bases fit TRBD1. The ends lost 6 bases at V and 4 bases at J; junction bases unmatched: 11. The CDR3 has 15 amino acids. Germline CDR1 MDHEN, CDR2 SYDVKM. CDR3 loop: CASRLFRDSSYGYTF. CDR3 nucleotides: TGTGCCAGCAGGCTATTCCGGGACAGCTCCTATGGCTACACCTTC.

This chain links TRBV4-1 with TRBJ1-2, with 7 bases matching TRBD1. Unmatched junction bases numbered 8, after V lost 1 base and J lost 6 bases. The germline gives CDR1 MGHRA, CDR2 YSYEKL. The CDR3 totals 15 residues. The CDR3 DNA reads as TGCGCCAGCAGCCAAGGAGGGAGAGGGGGCAATGGCTACACCTTC. Translated: CASSQGGRGGNGYTF.

This clone has just a few counts. J is TRBJ2-2 and V is TRBV11-1; 9 positions match TRBD2. This CDR3 spans 17 amino acids. The germline CDR1 and CDR2 sequences are SGHAT and FQDESV (reference sequence). J gave up 2 bases and V 6 bases, and 10 bases lay outside the gene matches. This chain's CDR3 is CASRTFSGSSNTGELFF. CDR3 bases: TGTGCCAGCAGGACCTTTAGCGGGAGCTCTAACACCGGGGAGCTGTTTTTT.

The gene calls are TRBV5-1 and TRBJ2-1, with a weak D call TRBD1 (5 bases). The CDR3 length is 16 residues. The germline V gene encodes CDR1 SGHRS and CDR2 YFSETQ. Trimming removed 0 bases at V and 5 bases at J, with 15 bases between. The CDR3 sequence is CASSLEGVGPNNEQFF. Written as DNA, the CDR3 is TGCGCCAGCAGCTTGGAAGGGGTCGGACCAAACAATGAGCAGTTCTTC.

J is TRBJ1-5 and V is TRBV6-5; TRBD1 agrees at 9 bases. V lost 4 bases to trimming and J lost 13 bases; unmatched junction nucleotides: 5. The CDR3 is made up of 12 amino acids. Germline V gene sequence: CDR1 MNHEY, CDR2 SVGAGI. The CDR3 reads CASSSPGQGQHF. The CDR3 DNA reads TGTGCCAGCAGTTCCCCGGGACAGGGACAGCATTTT.

The chain joins TRBV19 to TRBJ1-2, with 8 bases aligning to TRBD1. The CDR3 is 14 amino acids. The germline V gene has CDR1 LNHDA and CDR2 SQIVND (reference sequence). Trimming removed 9 bases from V and 5 bases from J; junction bases left unmatched: 11. The CDR3 DNA sequence: TGTGCCAGCAGGGGGCTTGGGGCTGTATATGGCTACACCTTC. It yields the protein CASRGLGAVYGYTF.

The V gene is TRBV28, the J gene TRBJ1-1, with a possible D match to TRBD1 (6 bases). Per germline, CDR1 MDHEN and CDR2 SYDVKM. CDR3 length equals 12 residues. Here the CDR3 reads CTIGQLGAEAFF. Here the CDR3 DNA reads TGTACGATTGGACAGTTGGGCGCTGAAGCTTTCTTT. The whole variable domain, remainder taken from reference TRBV28 and TRBJ1-1, is DVKVTQSSRYLVKRTGEKVFLECVQDMDHENMFWYRQDPGLGLRLIYFSYDVKMKEKGDIPEGYSVSREKKERFSLILESASTNQTSMYLCTIGQLGAEAFFGQGTRLTVV.

This chain links TRBV9 with TRBJ1-5; D is possibly TRBD1 (6 bases). CDR1 is SGDLS and CDR2 is YYNGEE in the germline V gene. This CDR3 region has 13 residues. Trimming cost V 7 bases and J 7 bases, with 15 bases left between them. The chain's CDR3 is CASSTDRNQPQHF. The CDR3 DNA reads TGTGCCAGCTCTACGGACAGAAACCAGCCCCAGCATTTT.

The chain couples TRBV11-2 to TRBJ2-7, with 8 bases aligning to TRBD2. Germline trimming cut 9 bases from V and 6 bases from J; bases unmatched to any gene: 10. The germline CDR1 and CDR2 sequences are SGHAT and FQNNGV. The CDR3 spans 13 residues. The CDR3 reads CASCTGGPFEQYF. Here the CDR3 DNA reads TGTGCCAGTTGCACGGGAGGGCCTTTCGAGCAGTACTTC.

This chain joins TRBV28 and TRBJ2-1, with 7 positions matching TRBD1. V gave up 6 bases and J gave up 15 bases; unmatched junction bases: 14. This CDR3 is built from 13 residues. The germline V gene has CDR1 MDHEN and CDR2 SYDVKM. The CDR3 loop reads CASSLGQAHRWFF. Here the CDR3 DNA reads TGTGCCAGCAGCCTAGGACAGGCCCACCGGTGGTTCTTC.

The rearrangement uses TRBV7-8 and TRBJ1-5, with D maybe TRBD1 (5 bases). Germline CDR1 is SGHVS and CDR2 is FQNEAQ. V lost 8 bases and J 7 bases, leaving 21 bases between the germline ends. CDR3 length: 15 amino acids. For the CDR3, the DNA is TGTGCCAGCGAACGGTGGCAGTCGAAGGGGCAGCCCCAGCATTTT. Its protein product is CASERWQSKGQPQHF.

The V gene is TRBV7-9, the J gene TRBJ1-5; D is uncertain. The CDR3 sequence is 13 residues long. The germline V gene has CDR1 SEHNR and CDR2 FQNEAQ (reference sequence). V lost 3 bases, J lost 2 bases, and 5 bases lay in between. CDR3 residues: CASSLERNQPQHF. The DNA of the CDR3 is TGTGCCAGCAGCTTGGAGCGCAATCAGCCCCAGCATTTT.

The V and J genes are TRBV11-2 and TRBJ1-4; 9 bases agree with TRBD1. Trimming at V came to 5 bases and at J to 8 bases, leaving 15 bases not matched to a gene. The germline V gene has CDR1 SGHAT and CDR2 FQNNGV. The CDR3 is 17 amino acids. CDR3 loop: CASSETGQGVRREKLFF. CDR3 DNA sequence: TGTGCCAGCAGCGAGACGGGACAGGGTGTTCGGAGGGAAAAACTGTTTTTT. Full variable domain (outside the CDR3, taken from reference TRBV11-2 and TRBJ1-4): EAGVAQSPRYKIIEKRQSVAFWCNPISGHATLYWYQQILGQGPKLLIQFQNNGVVDDSQLPKDRFSAERLKGVDSTLKIQPAKLEDSAVYLCASSETGQGVRREKLFFGSGTQLSVL.

This chain uses TRBV19 with TRBJ1-5; a possible D gene is TRBD1 (6 bases). The germline CDR1 and CDR2 sequences are LNHDA and SQIVND (reference sequence). The length of the CDR3 is 14 residues. V was pared by 3 bases and J by 3 bases, with 9 bases between. The CDR3 here is CASSIQGFNQPQHF. In DNA form, the CDR3 reads TGTGCCAGTAGTATTCAGGGGTTCAATCAGCCCCAGCATTTT.

In regard to this clone: An end of the junction does not agree with germline; a read error may underlie this. The chain uses TRBV14 and TRBJ2-7; 9 bases are a match to TRBD2. Germline loops: CDR1 SGHDN, CDR2 FVKESK. The CDR3 extends over 14 amino acids. CDR3 sequence reads: CASSQDRGSGRALF. CDR3 nucleotides: TGTGCCAGCAGCCAAGATCGCGGTAGCGGGAGAGCCTTATTC.

This clone showed up just once. The chain carries TRBV2 and TRBJ1-2, with TRBD1 matching 8 bases. Per the germline V gene, CDR1 is SNHLY and CDR2 is FYNNEI. V was clipped by 7 bases and J by 8 bases; unmatched bases: 9. The CDR3 contains 13 residues. CDR3 amino acids: CASNGQGIGGYTF. In DNA form, the CDR3 reads TGTGCCAGCAACGGACAGGGAATAGGCGGCTACACCTTC.

The chain joins TRBV5-1 to TRBJ1-2; D possibly corresponds to TRBD1 (6 bases). V lost 0 bases and J lost 4, with 19 bases in between. Germline CDR1 and CDR2: SGHRS and YFSETQ. The CDR3 covers 17 residues. CDR3 coding DNA: TGCGCCAGCAGCTTGGCCGGTCAGGCAGGGGTGGTCTATGGCTACACCTTC. It codes for CASSLAGQAGVVYGYTF. Full variable domain (outside the CDR3, taken from reference TRBV5-1 and TRBJ1-2): KAGVTQTPRYLIKTRGQQVTLSCSPISGHRSVSWYQQTPGQGLQFLFEYFSETQRNKGNFPGRFSGRQFSNSRSEMNVSTLELGDSALYLCASSLAGQAGVVYGYTFGSGTRLTVV.

CDR3 nucleotide sequence: TGCGCCAGCAGCTTGCAGTCGGTAGCGATCGGCAATGAGCAGTTCTTC. Residues: CASSLQSVAIGNEQFF. This sequence joins TRBV5-1 and TRBJ2-1; a possible D gene is TRBD2 (5 bases). The V end was cut by 1 base, the J end by 6 bases, with 17 bases between. Germline CDR1 and CDR2: SGHRS and YFSETQ. This CDR3 comprises 16 residues.

This chain uses TRBV5-4 with TRBJ2-5, with 7 bases matching TRBD2. Germline V lookup: CDR1 SGHNT, CDR2 YYREEE (reference sequence). With V trimmed by 6 bases and J by 5 bases, 16 bases remained unmatched. The CDR3 extends over 16 amino acids. The CDR3 bases are TGTGCCAGCAAGCCCGGAGGTGGTGGGAGGGCGGAGACCCAGTACTTC. As protein: CASKPGGGGRAETQYF.

This clone was counted a single time. This sample includes further DNA sequences coding for the same CDR3. V gene TRBV6-6 combines with J gene TRBJ2-1; D is undetermined. CDR1 and CDR2 from the germline V gene are MNHNY and SVGAGI (reference sequence). With 2 bases removed from V and 5 bases from J, the gap between germline ends came to 4 bases. The CDR3 is 12 amino acids. CDR3 in DNA: TGTGCCAGCAGTTACACGGACAATGAGCAGTTCTTC. Translation gives CASSYTDNEQFF.

Note on this clone: The same CDR3 also results from other DNA sequences found in this sample. The chain links TRBV30 to TRBJ1-1, with TRBD1 identical over 7 bases. The CDR3 is 14 amino acids. Trimming at V came to 0 bases and at J to 4 bases, leaving 5 bases not matched to a gene. CDR1 and CDR2 (germline): GTSNPN, SVGIG (reference sequence). This CDR3 is CAWSVRGLGTEAFF. The CDR3 DNA sequence: TGTGCCTGGAGTGTAAGGGGGCTGGGCACTGAAGCTTTCTTT.

The chain combines TRBV28 with TRBJ1-1, with a possible D match to TRBD1 (5 bases). The CDR3 consists of 15 residues. Germline lookup yields CDR1 MDHEN and CDR2 SYDVKM. V gave up 7 bases and J gave up 5 bases, with 20 bases separating them. In nucleotides, the CDR3 is TGTGCCAGCACCCAGGCCGCGGGGCGAGGGACTGAAGCTTTCTTT. Protein product: CASTQAAGRGTEAFF.

The V call is TRBV7-3, the J call TRBJ2-3, with 11 bases fitting TRBD2. With V trimmed by 3 bases and J by 0 bases, 2 bases remained unmatched. There are 16 residues in the CDR3. Germline V gene sequence: CDR1 SGHTA, CDR2 FQGTGA. CDR3 loop: CASSLTSGASTDTQYF. CDR3 sequence (DNA): TGTGCCAGCAGCTTGACTAGCGGGGCTAGCACAGATACGCAGTATTTT.

The V call is TRBV5-4, the J call TRBJ2-7, with 8 nucleotides matching TRBD2. V lost 0 bases to trimming and J lost 4 bases; unmatched junction nucleotides: 3. CDR3 length: 14 amino acids. Per germline, CDR1 SGHNT and CDR2 YYREEE (reference sequence). This CDR3 is CASSLEREGYEQYF. DNA for the CDR3: TGTGCCAGCAGCTTGGAACGGGAGGGTTACGAGCAGTACTTC.

The table lists this clone with a count of one. The chain combines TRBV11-3 with TRBJ1-4, with 8 nucleotides matching TRBD1. The CDR3 has 12 residues. In germline, CDR1 is SGHNT, CDR2 YENEEA. Losses at the gene ends were 0 bases for V and 12 bases for J; bases not matched to a gene: 0. CDR3 nucleotide sequence: TGTGCCAGCAGCTTAGACAGGGGGCAACTGTTTTTT. Translation gives CASSLDRGQLFF.

The chain carries TRBV5-4 and TRBJ1-2; the match to TRBD1 covers 7 bases. The V gene end was trimmed by 0 bases and the J gene end by 6 bases; junction bases not matched to a gene: 2. The germline V gene encodes CDR1 SGHNT and CDR2 YYREEE (reference sequence). This CDR3 has 13 residues. As DNA, the CDR3 is TGTGCCAGCAGCTTGGCAGGGGGGCATGGCTACACCTTC. Its protein is CASSLAGGHGYTF. Based on the CDR3 plus reference TRBV5-4 and TRBJ1-2, the full variable domain is ETGVTQSPTHLIKTRGQQVTLRCSSQSGHNTVSWYQQALGQGPQFIFQYYREEENGRGNFPPRFSGLQFPNYSSELNVNALELDDSALYLCASSLAGGHGYTFGSGTRLTVV.

The J gene is TRBJ1-1, the V gene TRBV6-1; D perhaps matches TRBD1 (6 bases). Germline V gives CDR1 MNHNS, CDR2 SASEGT. Trimming took off 2 bases at V and 1 base at J, with 14 bases between the two ends. This CDR3 is built from 16 residues. The CDR3 DNA is TGTGCCAGCAGTGAAATTCGTGGCAGGGGGAACACTGAAGCTTTCTTT. Amino acids: CASSEIRGRGNTEAFF.

V usage is TRBV27 and J usage is TRBJ1-5; possible D gene TRBD1, 6 bases. The CDR3 is made up of 14 amino acids. With 2 bases removed from V and 7 bases from J, the gap between germline ends came to 12 bases. Germline lookup yields CDR1 MNHEY and CDR2 SMNVEV (reference sequence). DNA of the CDR3: TGTGCCAGCAGTTTAAGCAGGGGCGGGCAGCCCCAGCATTTT. This encodes CASSLSRGGQPQHF.